This TCR beta chain was documented in a study of memory CD4+ T cells and cytomegalovirus serostatus (dated by TCRdb to about 2019). With respect to the entire study: The cohort included approximately 35 healthy adults from Belgium, of whom 9 were CMV seropositive and approximately 25 were CMV seronegative. The study sequenced CD4+ memory TCRbeta repertoires of a Belgian cohort with known cytomegalovirus serostatus to replicate a published TCR-based CMV serostatus classifier. Broad study findings and their caveats: Among the 150 to 200 previously reported CMV-associated TCRbeta sequences, 60 to 85 showed up in the CD4+ memory repertoires, with each one found in between one and five individuals. On the Belgian cohort, the classifier built on the original framework reached a median bootstrapped AUC of about 0.95, with a 95% CI of 0.76-1.00. The results were interpreted as suggesting that the CMV-associated TCR signature is mostly present in the CD4+ memory repertoire. For CMV serostatus prediction, a median bootstrapped AUC of 0.95 was reached with the original framework, and a median bootstrapped AUC of approximately 0.9 was reached with a US-trained random forest. Only CD4+CD45RO+ memory cells were sequenced, unlike the original study, which covered naive and memory CD4+ and CD8+ populations.

The Quick-DNA Microprep Kit was used to extract genomic DNA from the sorted cells. TCRbeta DNA was amplified with the immunoSEQ hsTCRbeta kit following the manufacturer's protocol. An Illumina MiSeq instrument was used to sequence the TCRbeta libraries. The original methods were these. After out-of-frame sequences were removed, 2,204,828 distinct TCRbeta sequences remained, averaging around 70,000 per individual. Each individual was scored according to the count of 164 previously reported CMV-associated TCRbeta sequences and the total productive distinct TCRbeta count. A beta-binomial model was reimplemented in Python, and random forests from scikit-learn, run with default parameters, were trained on data from the US cohort. Classifier performance on the Belgian cohort was summarized as median AUC with percentile confidence intervals over 10,000 bootstrap iterations. Drawn from immuneACCESS, this table holds only the in-frame rearrangements with V and J called that TCRdb kept. Clones are partly lost; checked studies trace under half to an unresolved V gene and leave the rest unexplained. The DNA gave D and trimming, while V, J and clone size come from that table. In all, the sample holds around 33,000 clones, and around 76% of those were seen once. Of the sample, about 0.65% falls within the top ten clones.

Single viable CD3+CD4+CD8-CD45RO+ cells were sorted as memory CD4+ T cells on a FACSAria II. To determine CMV serostatus, a Roche Elecsys assay was used that detects serum IgG against CMV pp150, pp28, p38 and p52. After the samples were thawed, total CD4+ T cells were enriched through positive selection using CD4 magnetic microbeads. The samples came from a different study that was designed specifically to examine the CD4+ T cell memory repertoire. Peripheral blood mononuclear cells were isolated and cryopreserved according to standard operating procedures, and serum was kept at -80 degrees C. The staining relied on CD3-PerCP (BW264/56), CD4-APC (RPA-T4), CD45RO-PE (UCHT1) and CD8-Pacific Orange (3B5) antibodies, and Sytox blue was used to exclude non-viable cells. CDR1 and CDR2 are drawn from the germline V gene: MGHRA, YSYEKL. Trimming at the junction amounts to 4 bases on V and 4 bases on J, and the germline ends lie 13 bases apart. Spanning cysteine to phenylalanine, the CDR3 consists of 14 amino acids. The retained sequence is limited to the CDR3, 42 bases, with the frame set at the first base.

This clone occurred a few times. The target of this receptor is not known. The record has no base qualities; no much larger clone is one base away. The sequencing input was memory CD4+ T cells from blood. The chain uses TRBV4-1 and TRBJ2-5; the D region possibly corresponds to TRBD1 (6 bases align). The clonotype originates from an adult in good health and CMV-seronegative. Some clones in this sample may be carry-over from other donors' samples. The DNA reads TGCGCCAGCAGCCTAACACAGGGTTCAGAGACCCAGTACTTC. It codes for CASSLTQGSETQYF.